A single TCR beta chain is shown here with its context. In its sample, this clonotype was seen a few times. Its antigen specificity is not known. No quality values exist for individual bases; no much larger clone is one base distant. This entry is derived from a study of blood T cells in healthy people across ages (dated by TCRdb to between 2014 and 2016). About the investigation overall: In model experiments, template switching captured roughly one uniquely barcoded TCR beta cDNA molecule for every two T cells. To avoid experimental bias, donors of different ages were distributed randomly across sequencing lanes. The donors were split into four age groups: young (average about 16 years), middle-aged (39), aged (over 55) and long-lived (approximately 80). Using the same blood draw, the study looked at two additional independent replicas of 1 million unique cDNA reads for two donors, one aged 18 to 30 and the other aged 80 or older. Age-related changes in TCR beta repertoire diversity were measured in the study by deep sequencing normalized with unique cDNA molecular identifiers.

Germline trimming amounts to 0 bases on V and 6 bases on J, with 11 as the count of junction bases outside the gene matches. The germline V gene encodes CDR1 LNHNV and CDR2 YYDKDF (reference sequence). Reading from cysteine to phenylalanine, the CDR3 counts 17 amino acids. The only DNA kept is the CDR3, 51 bases in frame from the first base. Library preparation was by 5' RACE. A second PCR of about 7 to 12 cycles was run with a J-beta primer mix and a sample-barcoded 5' primer. A unique molecular identifier was introduced onto each TCR beta cDNA molecule by a template-switch 5' adaptor carrying 12 random nucleotides. Each sample yielded at least 2.5 million CDR3-containing paired-end reads. The Mint cDNA synthesis kit, primed by a TRBC-specific oligonucleotide, was used to synthesize first-strand cDNA from all RNA. Following uracil-DNA glycosylase treatment, all cDNA underwent a first 18-cycle PCR with the universal primers M1SS and BC2_uni_R. Under the source paper's analysis protocol: For normalization, 1 million high-quality reads, each with a distinct molecular identifier, were randomly selected from each sample. Reads with shared molecular identifiers were discarded instead of being binned into consensus sequences. MiTCR, set to a Q25 quality threshold and the strictest error-elimination algorithm, was used for CDR3 identification, clonotype clustering and error correction. Lower-bound total TCR beta diversity was estimated with a nonparametric unseen species model using Euler transformation. TCRdb trimmed public reads at Q25 via fastp, called clones via MiXCR and kept in-frame beta chains. Duplicate CDR3 protein sequences are folded into a single record with the most common DNA and genes. Clone size and V and J calls follow TCRdb, not the original study. The sample data list fewer than 2,000,000 distinct CDR3 sequences, and about 39% of these were observed just once. In total, the top ten clones hold approximately 22% of the sample.

The 39 donors, aged roughly 6 to 100 years, were systemically healthy Caucasian individuals from Russia. Each donor gave approximately 9.4 milliliters of peripheral blood, drawn into EDTA-treated Vacutainer tubes. Ficoll-Paque density-gradient centrifugation was used to isolate PBMCs, with at least 7 million per sample. Total RNA was extracted from PBMCs with Trizol reagent, with at least 5.5 micrograms obtained per sample. For every donor, flow cytometry on a PBMC aliquot measured the percentage of naive CD45RAhigh/CD27high T cells. Results the study describes overall, beyond this receptor: The percentage of naive T cells measured by flow cytometry correlated strongly with observed TCR beta diversity. Donor CMV infection status was unknown, potentially confounding age-related changes in expanded clonotypes. Estimates of total diversity based on one million sequenced T cells were regarded as lower bounds and as underestimates. Compared with the aged group, the long-lived group had more naive CD4+ T cells, fewer expanded clones and increased TCR diversity, a pattern suggesting age selection. Because profiling used bulk unsorted PBMCs, naive and antigen-experienced compartments could not be compared conclusively. Observed TCR beta diversity per million T cells fell roughly linearly with age, and a significant reduction was already apparent by age approximately 41.

Material for sequencing was blood. The sequence came from a human donor in good health. Recombination connected TRBV15 to TRBJ2-5, and TRBD2 aligns with 9 junction nucleotides. DNA sequence: TGTGCCACCAGCAGAGATCCCGGACTAGCGCCGGGGAAGACCCAGTACTTC. The translation is CATSRDPGLAPGKTQYF.